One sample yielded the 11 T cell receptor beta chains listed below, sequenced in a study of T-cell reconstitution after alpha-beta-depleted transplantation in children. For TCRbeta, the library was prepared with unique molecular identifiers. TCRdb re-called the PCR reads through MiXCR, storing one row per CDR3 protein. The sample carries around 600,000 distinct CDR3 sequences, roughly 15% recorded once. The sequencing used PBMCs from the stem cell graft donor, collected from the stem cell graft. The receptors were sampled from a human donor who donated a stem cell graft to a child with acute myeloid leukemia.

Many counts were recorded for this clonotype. The CDR3 bases are TGTGCCAGCAGCCACAGACAGGGTATGACCACAGATACGCAGTATTTT. Its protein product is CASSHRQGMTTDTQYF. The chain has TRBV5-6 and TRBJ2-3; 7 positions agree with TRBD1. Germline V gene data show CDR1 as SGHDT and CDR2 as YYEEEE. The CDR3 length is 16 residues. Germline trimming cut 4 bases from V and 2 bases from J; bases unmatched to any gene: 10.

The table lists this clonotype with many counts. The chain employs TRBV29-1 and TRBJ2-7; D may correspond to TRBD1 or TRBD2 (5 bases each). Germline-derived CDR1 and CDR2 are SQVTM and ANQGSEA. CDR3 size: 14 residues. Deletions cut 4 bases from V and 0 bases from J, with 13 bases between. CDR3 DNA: TGCAGCGTTGTGGTTGGGGGAGACTCCTACGAGCAGTACTTC. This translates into CSVVVGGDSYEQYF.

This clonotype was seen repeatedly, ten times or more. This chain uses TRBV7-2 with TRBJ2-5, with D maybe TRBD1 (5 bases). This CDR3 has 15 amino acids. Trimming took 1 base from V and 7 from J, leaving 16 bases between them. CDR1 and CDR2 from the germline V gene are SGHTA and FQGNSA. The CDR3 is CASSLEVGAIGTQYF. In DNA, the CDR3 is TGTGCCAGCAGCTTAGAAGTAGGGGCGATTGGGACCCAGTACTTC.

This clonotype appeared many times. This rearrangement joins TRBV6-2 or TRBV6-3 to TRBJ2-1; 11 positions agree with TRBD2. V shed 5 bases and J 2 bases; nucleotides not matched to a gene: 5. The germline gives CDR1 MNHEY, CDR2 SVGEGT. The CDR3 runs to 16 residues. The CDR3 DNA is TGTGCCAGCAGTCCTCAACTAGCGGGGGCCTACAATGAGCAGTTCTTC. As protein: CASSPQLAGAYNEQFF.

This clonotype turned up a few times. CDR3 bases: TGTGCCAGCAGCCGAACGGGGGCGCGGGGAGATACGCAGTATTTT. This translates into CASSRTGARGDTQYF. The chain couples TRBV12-3 or TRBV12-4 to TRBJ2-3, with D possibly called TRBD1 or TRBD2 (6 bases each). With 6 bases removed from V and 5 bases from J, the gap between germline ends came to 18 bases. The CDR3 extends over 15 amino acids.

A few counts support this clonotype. CDR3 loop: CASSESVRPTGGPSEQYF. DNA of the CDR3: TGTGCCAGCAGTGAATCAGTAAGGCCGACAGGGGGACCTAGCGAGCAGTACTTC. The chain uses TRBV25-1 and TRBJ2-7; 9 bases align to TRBD1. V shed 1 base, J shed 6 bases, and the junction held 16 bases outside the gene matches. CDR1 and CDR2 (germline): MGHDK, SYGVNS. This CDR3 contains 18 residues.

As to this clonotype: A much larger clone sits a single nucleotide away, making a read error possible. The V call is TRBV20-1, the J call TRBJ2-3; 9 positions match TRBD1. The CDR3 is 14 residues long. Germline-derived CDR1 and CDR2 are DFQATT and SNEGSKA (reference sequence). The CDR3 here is CTAWTGASTDTQYF. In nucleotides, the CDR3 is TGCACTGCTTGGACAGGGGCTAGCACAGATACGCAGTATTTT.

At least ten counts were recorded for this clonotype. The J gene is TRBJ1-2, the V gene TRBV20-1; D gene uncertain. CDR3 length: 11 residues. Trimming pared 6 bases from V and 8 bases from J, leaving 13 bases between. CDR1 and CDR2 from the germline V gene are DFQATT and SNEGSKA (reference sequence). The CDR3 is CSAVWAGGYTF. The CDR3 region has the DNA TGCAGTGCAGTGTGGGCTGGAGGCTACACCTTC.

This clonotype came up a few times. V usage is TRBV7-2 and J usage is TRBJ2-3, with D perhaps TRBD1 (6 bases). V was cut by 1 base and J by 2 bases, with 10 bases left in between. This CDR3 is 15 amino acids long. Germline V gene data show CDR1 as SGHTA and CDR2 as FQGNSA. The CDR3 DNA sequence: TGTGCCAGCAGCTTAGGGACAGACTACACAGATACGCAGTATTTT. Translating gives CASSLGTDYTDTQYF.

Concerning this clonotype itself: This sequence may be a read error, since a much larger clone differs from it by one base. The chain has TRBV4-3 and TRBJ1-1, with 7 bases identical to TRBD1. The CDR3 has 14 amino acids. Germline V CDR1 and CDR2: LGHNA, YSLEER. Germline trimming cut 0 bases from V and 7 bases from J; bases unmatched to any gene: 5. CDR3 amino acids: CASSQDVGGIEAFF. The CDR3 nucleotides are TGCGCCAGCAGCCAAGATGTAGGGGGCATTGAAGCTTTCTTT.

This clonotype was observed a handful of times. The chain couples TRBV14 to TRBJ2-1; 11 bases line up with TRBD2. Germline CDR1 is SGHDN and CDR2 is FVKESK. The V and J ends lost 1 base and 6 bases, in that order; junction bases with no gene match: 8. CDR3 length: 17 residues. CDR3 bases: TGTGCCAGCAGCCAAGGGGTAGCGGGGGGGCTAATCAATGAGCAGTTCTTC. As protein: CASSQGVAGGLINEQFF.